This TCR beta chain appears in the sequencing data of a study of control samples from healthy donors and cancer patients. The protocol was immunoSEQ multiplex PCR, while the TCRdb copy is restricted to in-frame clones and leaves out a portion. The table includes roughly 100,000 clones, roughly 80% detected once. The CDR3 sequence is 16 residues long. The germline V gene encodes CDR1 SGHDN and CDR2 FVKESK. V lost 1 base, J lost 3 bases, and 14 bases lay in between. The chain is built from TRBV14 and TRBJ2-3; the D gene is possibly TRBD2 (7 bases). Sequencing was performed on blood. The source is a woman aged 45-60 years in good health. In nucleotides, the CDR3 is TGTGCCAGCAGCCAAGTTGGGGGGGGCGTGACAGATACGCAGTATTTT. It yields the protein CASSQVGGGVTDTQYF.